This TCR beta chain was sequenced for a study of Graves' ophthalmopathy and Graves' hyperthyroidism (dated by TCRdb to about 2018). With respect to the entire study: Peripheral blood was collected before any treatment was given, at the time of initial diagnosis. A discovery set of more than 90 patients (about 45 ophthalmopathy, 57 stable hyperthyroidism) was enrolled to explore V-J signatures distinguishing ophthalmopathy from hyperthyroidism. T-cell repertoires of thyroid tissue and blood were compared in a handful of hyperthyroidism patients. To tell Graves' ophthalmopathy apart from Graves' hyperthyroidism, and to predict which patients would progress to ophthalmopathy, the study relied on TCR beta repertoire signatures. Following sample collection, hyperthyroidism patients were given methimazole at a starting dose of 30 mg daily, and ophthalmopathy patients were given high-dose intravenous methylprednisolone. The independent validation cohort included under 20 hyperthyroidism patients plus 17 patients who later progressed from hyperthyroidism to ophthalmopathy. In total, approximately 140 blood samples were TCR-sequenced: 40 to 45 ophthalmopathy, some 75 hyperthyroidism and roughly 17 hyperthyroidism-to-ophthalmopathy patients. Broad study findings and their caveats: In validation, the model predicted ophthalmopathy progression with about 71% sensitivity and roughly 72% specificity; 12 predicted patients were CT-confirmed with GO in a median of approximately six months. Most expanded thyroid clonotypes with frequency above 0.001 were also detected in blood, suggesting blood repertoires may reflect the thyroid immune response. The 13-signature model separated ophthalmopathy from stable hyperthyroidism with around 90% sensitivity and about 84% specificity in cross-validation, and 80%/75% in the test set. Sample size was not statistically predetermined, and group allocation was not concealed from the investigators.

Stable hyperthyroidism was defined as no progression to ophthalmopathy within 18 months of follow-up. Patients with hyperthyroidism were aged 18 to 65 years, had been newly diagnosed, and had a disease duration of less than 2 months. Patients with other autoimmune diseases, uncontrolled infections, pregnancy or lactation were excluded from the study. Diagnosis was based on clinical symptoms, serum thyroxine, TRAb, thyroid ultrasound and orbital computed tomography. Using Ficoll-Paque density gradient centrifugation, PBMCs were isolated from about 9.4 ml of fresh peripheral blood. Total RNA was extracted using Trizol reagent, and RNA quality was checked on an Agilent 2100 Bioanalyzer. TCR beta CDR3 regions were amplified from RNA transcripts for repertoire sequencing. HTBI primers and the Qiagen OneStep RT-PCR kit were used in a first-round RT-PCR, which was followed by a second-round multiplex PCR, size selection and purification. Libraries were sequenced paired-end with 100 bp reads on an Illumina HiSeq2000. In the original analysis: SOAPnuke was used to process the reads, removing any read that contained adapters or uncalled bases, had a mean Phred below 15, or lacked an exact match to the constant primer or identifier. COPE v1.2.5 was used to merge high-quality paired reads. Each unique nucleotide sequence was defined as a clonotype, and clonotypes were aligned to IMGT TRB V, D and J references with MiTCR v1.1. Analysis was restricted to V-J combinations with a frequency above 0.0001, which covered 98% to 99.2% of repertoires. For each V-J combination, a TCR clonal expansion and chaos score was defined as F50 clonal expansion divided by the chaos observed in the TCRdist matrix. Welch's t-statistics and random forest were used to narrow the features down to more than 10 V-J combinations, which were then fed into a naive Bayes classifier. The Morisita-Horn index was used to measure how similar the thyroid and blood repertoires were. In-frame beta chains were kept once TCRdb had trimmed the public reads at Q25 with fastp and called clones with MiXCR. Entries are consolidated by CDR3 protein sequence, retaining the most common genes and DNA. In this record, the V and J calls reflect TCRdb's handling and not the investigators' own analysis. For this sample there are about 370,000 distinct CDR3 sequences; roughly a sixth appear just once. Roughly 2.3% of the sample is in the top ten clones.

CDR1 is given as SGHRS and CDR2 as YFSETQ, both from the germline V gene. Its CDR3 holds 15 amino acids, cysteine through phenylalanine. The DNA shown is the 45-base CDR3, in frame from base 1. Ends trimmed: V by 2 bases, J by 3 bases; bases unmatched to a gene: 8. This clonotype was detected many times. Its binding antigen is unknown. No qualities accompany the bases; no much larger clone lies one base away. The clonotype originates from an adult woman with stable Graves' hyperthyroidism. The sequenced material came from peripheral blood. The sequence joins TRBV5-1 to TRBJ2-7, with TRBD2 identical over 7 junction bases. The sequenced DNA: TGCGCCAGCAGCTTTGCTCAGGGAGGGAGCTACGAGCAGTACTTC. This gives the protein CASSFAQGGSYEQYF. Where the CDR3 stops, the reference TRBV5-1 and TRBJ2-7 genes take over; the full variable domain is KAGVTQTPRYLIKTRGQQVTLSCSPISGHRSVSWYQQTPGQGLQFLFEYFSETQRNKGNFPGRFSGRQFSNSRSEMNVSTLELGDSALYLCASSFAQGGSYEQYFGPGTRLTVT.